This is a list of T cell receptor beta chains from one sample in a study of blood T cell repertoires in COVID-19. The repertoire was sequenced with immunoSEQ multiplex PCR; TCRdb's copy has only in-frame clones and lacks some. The table shows under 70,000 clones, with under 85% occurring only once. Sequencing was done on a sample of peripheral blood. These receptors were taken from an elderly woman with active or convalescent COVID-19. Each CDR3 is given with its conserved first and last residue.

j_call v_call cdr3_aa
TRBJ1-3 TRBV20-1 CSASWTEGNTIYF
TRBJ1-2 TRBV5-6 CASSVDRKVNYGYTF
TRBJ1-3 TRBV11-2 CASSFRVQGNTIYF
TRBJ2-1 TRBV7-9 CASSFNSGSNEQFF
TRBJ2-3 TRBV4-1 CASSQRVGDTQYF
TRBJ1-5 TRBV27 CASSLNRDGDQPQHF
TRBJ1-2 TRBV7-9 CASSLNEVGGYTF
TRBJ1-2 TRBV3-1/TRBV3-2 CASSLHTGYGYTF
TRBJ1-2 TRBV4-1 CASSQDTGTGWGYTF
TRBJ1-2 TRBV29-1 CSVTGAGYGYTF
TRBJ1-4 TRBV7-9 CASSSVFNEKLFF
TRBJ1-4 TRBV7-2 CASSLGLGEGEKLFF
TRBJ2-3 TRBV24-1 CATSDPSGGPYTDTQYF
TRBJ2-1 TRBV10-1 CASSESGAGGLNEQFF
TRBJ2-3 TRBV2 CASSEDRGLVDTQYF
TRBJ2-2 TRBV14 CASSLRRGGGELFF
TRBJ2-7 TRBV5-1 CASSLEPQGPSSYEQYF
TRBJ2-6 TRBV19 CASSTTGSGANVLTF
TRBJ1-2 TRBV5-1 CASSLRDREKNGYTF
TRBJ1-1 TRBV5-1 CASSYPGKAFF
TRBJ2-1 TRBV18 CASSSVHDNEQFF
TRBJ2-7 TRBV5-1 CASSLDGTGPNYEQYF
TRBJ2-1 TRBV18 CASSPLSAGGDNEQFF
TRBJ2-7 TRBV6-5 CASRITQGASDEQYF
TRBJ1-6 TRBV19 CASSSQGANSPLHF
TRBJ1-2 TRBV27 CASMRFGGYGYTF
TRBJ2-7 TRBV5-4 CASSTPGQVNDEQYF
TRBJ1-3 TRBV2 CASSFLGNTIYF
TRBJ1-2 TRBV11-2 CASSFPRNYGYTF
TRBJ1-1 TRBV5-1 CASSYGQTMNTEAFF
TRBJ1-1 TRBV10-1 CASSDLGASPVNTEAFF
TRBJ1-4 TRBV5-4 CASSSWTGRNEKLFF
TRBJ1-1 TRBV2 CASKATGSGNTEAFF
TRBJ2-7 TRBV2 CASSGWQGGSYEQYF
TRBJ1-2 TRBV5-1 CASSLANRQEISGYTF
TRBJ1-1 TRBV6-5 CATQTGGNSAFF
TRBJ1-5 TRBV6-1 CASSEGTGTSYQPQHF
TRBJ1-1 TRBV27 CASSFAGPNTEAFF
TRBJ1-1 TRBV6-4 CASSDQLTGPTEAFF
TRBJ2-5 TRBV7-2 CASSPGTSGGAQETQYF
TRBJ2-7 TRBV2 CASRGQHYEQYF
TRBJ2-5 TRBV5-8 CASSHRFTSGGTSRQETQYF
TRBJ2-6 TRBV5-1 CASSLNPGVGANVLTF
TRBJ1-4 TRBV9 CASSVDGTPLATNEKLFF
TRBJ1-1 TRBV5-1 CASRLGVGAEAFF
TRBJ1-4 TRBV9 CASSVPGSDEKLFF
TRBJ2-5 TRBV6-5 CASSSRQGEETQYF
TRBJ2-5 TRBV5-1 CASSLGGGETQYF
TRBJ2-3 TRBV3-1/TRBV3-2 CASSLRDRGSDTQYF
TRBJ2-5 TRBV10-3 CAISRTGGEETQYF
TRBJ2-3 TRBV7-8 CASSLVTGKSTDTQYF
TRBJ1-3 TRBV5-1 CASSLILGGKGNTIYF
TRBJ2-2 TRBV9 CASSRRGTTSNLGELFF
TRBJ2-5 TRBV5-6 CASSYGQGWAQYF